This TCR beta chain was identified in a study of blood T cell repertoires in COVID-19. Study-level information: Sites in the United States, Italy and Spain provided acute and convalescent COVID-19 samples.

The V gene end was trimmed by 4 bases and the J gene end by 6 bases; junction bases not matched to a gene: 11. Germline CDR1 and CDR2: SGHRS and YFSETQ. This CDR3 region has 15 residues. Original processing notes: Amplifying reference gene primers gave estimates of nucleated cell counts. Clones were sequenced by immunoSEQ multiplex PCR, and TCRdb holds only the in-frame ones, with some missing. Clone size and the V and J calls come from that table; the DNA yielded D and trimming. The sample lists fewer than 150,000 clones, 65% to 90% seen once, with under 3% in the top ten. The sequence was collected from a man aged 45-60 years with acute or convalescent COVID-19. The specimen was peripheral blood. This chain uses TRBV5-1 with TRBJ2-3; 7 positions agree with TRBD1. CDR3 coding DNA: TGCGCCAGCAGCCTCGGACAGGCCCCCCTGGATACGCAGTATTTT. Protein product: CASSLGQAPLDTQYF.